The clone carrying this T cell receptor (beta chain) was observed once. Its antigen is unknown. This sample was taken from a study of T cell responses to AZD1222 COVID-19 vaccine. The repertoire was sequenced with immunoSEQ multiplex PCR; TCRdb's copy has only in-frame clones and lacks some. The table includes about 88,000 clones, 70% to 90% detected once. Findings and limits, study-wide: Nearly half of unique spike-specific TCRs reportedly avoided B.1.351 and B.1.1.7 mutated regions.

V lost 2 bases, J lost 5 bases, and 6 bases stayed unmatched. The CDR3 has 17 amino acids. Germline V gene data show CDR1 as KGHSH and CDR2 as LQKENI. Source: peripheral blood, taken 28 days after the second AZD1222 dose. The source is an adult who received the AZD1222 COVID-19 vaccine. V usage is TRBV18 and J usage is TRBJ2-2; TRBD2 matches 12 bases. CDR3 sequence (DNA): TGTGCCAGCTCACCAAGACTAGCGGGGGTTTCTACCGGGGAGCTGTTTTTT. This sequence encodes CASSPRLAGVSTGELFF.